Described below is a single T cell receptor beta chain sequence and its context. What it binds is not known. The data were taken from a study of T cells after yellow fever vaccination. For the study at large: Those fractions that held only low numbers of cells were prepared using the SMART-Seq v4 Ultra Low Input RNA kit.

Study observations and caveats: Subsequent to the booster, the majority of primary-vaccination clones reappeared (roughly 97% CD4, 85% to 90% CD8). The CD4 and CD8 compartments had a small share of their clonotypes in common.

CDR3 length: 15 amino acids. Losses at the gene ends were 4 bases for V and 3 bases for J; bases not matched to a gene: 6. Germline CDR1 SEHNR, CDR2 FQNEAQ (reference sequence). TCRdb called the 5' RACE reads again in MiXCR, with one record for every CDR3 protein. The table lists 180,000 or so distinct CDR3 sequences, roughly 11% of them singletons. Sequenced material: CD8+ T cells sorted from PBMCs, taken 15 days after the yellow fever booster vaccination. The clonotype comes from a young man who received the YFV17D yellow fever vaccine. The J gene is TRBJ2-3, the V gene TRBV7-9; 8 bases match TRBD2. This chain's CDR3 is CASSSRGEPTDTQYF. The CDR3 nucleotides read TGTGCCAGCAGCTCGCGGGGGGAGCCGACAGATACGCAGTATTTT.